This entry describes one TCR beta chain. Its specific antigen is unknown. No per-base quality is available; no much larger clone lies one base away. The sample is drawn from a study of T-cell memory formation after mild COVID-19 (TCRdb year 2021). Broadly, across the study: TCR sequence clusters from the two donors were largely donor specific. In a couple of donors, T-cell clones that expanded and contracted after mild COVID-19 were tracked by sequencing TCRalpha and TCRbeta repertoires over time. Two young, previously healthy adult volunteers made up the cohort, one male and one female.

What the study reported, not specific to this receptor: The study included only a couple of mild cases, and larger cohorts that include severe cases with pre-infection samples were judged to be necessary. Whether the second-wave clones peaking on day 37 were SARS-CoV-2 specific was not confirmed. From day 15 to 85, contracting clones showed balanced CD4/CD8 phenotypes, whereas a second wave of clones that expanded from day 15 to 37 leaned towards CD4+. The detection of some responding clones in pre-infection memory suggests that pre-existing cross-reactive memory T cells joined the SARS-CoV-2 response. Contracting CD4+ clones were found mainly in CM and EM memory subsets, while CD8+ clones were enriched in EMRA.

The run used an Illumina NovaSeq 6000. TCRalpha and TCRbeta cDNA libraries were constructed by 5'RACE with constant-segment primers, with sample barcodes and unique molecular identifiers being introduced. RNA was extracted from every sample with Trizol reagent. Library amplification was performed in two PCR steps, and a second sample barcode and Illumina TruSeq adapters were introduced in the second step. Sequencing of libraries was performed on an Illumina NovaSeq with 2 x 150 bp paired-end reads. In the paper's pipeline: With migec v1.2.7, reads were demultiplexed and then collapsed into UMI-guided consensus sequences. Using mixcr v2.1.11, UMI consensuses were aligned to TRA and TRB V and J templates and then assembled into clonotypes. Clonotypes were classified as expanded or contracted when called significant by both edgeR and NoisET, with noise models trained on biological replicates. For edgeR calls, the cutoffs were a false discovery rate-adjusted p below 0.01 and a log2 fold-change threshold of 1. As an exploratory analysis of dynamics, max-normalized trajectories of the 1000 most abundant clonotypes were examined with PCA combined with hierarchical clustering. Separately sequenced CD4+ and CD8+ repertoires were used to assign the CD4 or CD8 phenotype of responding clones. TCRdb ran its own pipeline on the public reads, namely fastp trimming at Q25 and MiXCR clone calling, and kept in-frame beta chains. Rows are combined by CDR3 protein, so each entry shows the most common genes and DNA. TCRdb's processing, not the study's, gives the V and J calls here. The sample table holds 300,000 or so distinct CDR3 sequences, of which 16% were seen once. Approximately 25% of the sample rests with the top ten.

CDR1 SEHNR and CDR2 FQNEAQ are derived from the germline V gene (reference sequence). Taken from cysteine to phenylalanine, the CDR3 has 17 residues. Only the CDR3 DNA is retained, 51 bases long and in frame from the first base. At the junction V is shortened by 8 bases and J by 0 bases, with 22 bases in between. PBMCs were isolated by Ficoll-Paque density gradient centrifugation. The sample was PBMCs or a T cell subset sorted from them (not recorded which). The receptor was derived from a man aged 18 to 30 who had mild COVID-19 (a few samples of this study predate the infection). The sample titles of this study are shuffled in the database, so cell type and time point are left out; the donor was told from shared clones. The receptor chain draws on TRBV7-9 and TRBJ1-1, and possibly TRBD1, on 6 matching bases. The CDR3 corresponds to CASPSLDRVLVNTEAFF. The sequenced DNA: TGTGCCAGCCCTTCCCTGGACAGAGTACTAGTGAACACTGAAGCTTTCTTT.